A single sample is the source of the 9 T cell receptor beta chains below, sequenced in a study of blood T cells in healthy people across ages (dated by TCRdb to about 2015). Receptor amplification or capture employed 5' RACE. A second PCR of roughly 7 to 12 cycles was run with a J-beta primer mix and a sample-barcoded 5' primer. The public reads were quality trimmed at Q25 with fastp and then assembled into clones with MiXCR by TCRdb, keeping productive beta chains. Each entry merges the rows of one CDR3 protein and shows their most common DNA and genes. A total of around 2 million distinct CDR3 sequences appear in this sample, about two fifths of them only once. The top ten clones comprise roughly 23% of the sample. The sample comprised blood. These receptor sequences come from a human donor in good health.

The gene calls are TRBV29-1 and TRBJ2-7; D may be TRBD1 (7 bases). The length of the CDR3 is 13 residues. Per the germline V gene, CDR1 is SQVTM and CDR2 is ANQGSEA. V was trimmed by 7 bases and J by 7 bases, leaving 20 bases between them. The CDR3 DNA sequence: TGCAGCGCCCTGGGACAGCCGGGGGAAGAGCAGTACTTC. Amino acid sequence: CSALGQPGEEQYF.

This clonotype has just a few counts. The V gene is TRBV10-3, the J gene TRBJ2-5; weak D call: TRBD1 (6 bases). The CDR3 contains 14 residues. With 6 bases removed from V and 1 base from J, the gap between germline ends came to 12 bases. Germline V lookup: CDR1 ENHRY, CDR2 SYGVKD. CDR3 sequence: CAISPRDIQETQYF. CDR3 sequence (DNA): TGTGCCATCAGCCCCAGGGACATCCAAGAGACCCAGTACTTC.

This clonotype was seen only a few times. The chain has TRBV20-1 and TRBJ2-5; 9 bases are a match to TRBD1. The length of the CDR3 is 14 residues. V shed 6 bases, J shed 4 bases, and the junction held 9 bases outside the gene matches. Germline CDR1 reads DFQATT; CDR2 reads SNEGSKA (reference sequence). The CDR3 region is CSARDRVRIETQYF. In DNA, the CDR3 is TGCAGTGCGCGGGACAGGGTGAGGATAGAGACCCAGTACTTC.

The V call is TRBV6-5, the J call TRBJ1-6; 7 bases are shared with TRBD1. This CDR3 contains 13 residues. Unmatched junction bases numbered 4, after V lost 6 bases and J lost 8 bases. Germline V gene sequence: CDR1 MNHEY, CDR2 SVGAGI. CDR3 sequence (DNA): TGTGCCAGCAGAAGGGGGCCGGATTCACCCCTCCACTTT. The encoded protein is CASRRGPDSPLHF.

This clonotype was seen a handful of times. The rearrangement links TRBV9 to TRBJ2-5; weak D call: TRBD2 (7 bases). Germline assignment: CDR1 SGDLS and CDR2 YYNGEE. The CDR3 spans 14 residues. Deletions cut 2 bases from V and 4 bases from J, with 12 bases between. The CDR3 loop reads CASSVRGAGETQYF. In DNA form, the CDR3 reads TGTGCCAGCAGCGTTCGGGGGGCCGGAGAGACCCAGTACTTC.

This sequence joins TRBV28 and TRBJ1-4, with no clear D. The CDR3 runs to 14 residues. Trimming pared 5 bases from V and 8 bases from J, leaving 15 bases between. Germline V gene data show CDR1 as MDHEN and CDR2 as SYDVKM. CDR3 nucleotides: TGTGCCAGCAGTGCGACCGTCCCTCGAGAAAAACTGTTTTTT. It is translated as CASSATVPREKLFF.

This rearrangement joins TRBV5-5 to TRBJ2-5; TRBD1 might be the D (5 bases). Looked up from germline, CDR1 is SGHKS and CDR2 is YYEKEE (reference sequence). Trimming left V 1 base short and J 5 bases short, with 15 bases between. CDR3 size: 15 residues. For the CDR3, the DNA is TGTGCCAGCAGCTTGTGGGAAGGGGCCCCGGAGACCCAGTACTTC. It is translated as CASSLWEGAPETQYF.

The chain combines TRBV2 with TRBJ2-7; D gene ambiguous. The germline V gene encodes CDR1 SNHLY and CDR2 FYNNEI. Between the trimmed V and J ends, which lost 1 base and 5 bases, there was a span of 6 bases. This CDR3 is built from 12 residues. Written as DNA, the CDR3 is TGTGCCAGCAGTGAAGTCTTGGACGAGCAGTACTTC. Translated, it gives CASSEVLDEQYF.

The chain carries TRBV20-1 and TRBJ2-6; maybe TRBD1 (6 bases). Germline lookup yields CDR1 DFQATT and CDR2 SNEGSKA (reference sequence). The ends were cut back, 3 bases at V and 0 bases at J, with 18 bases in the middle. The CDR3 is 18 amino acids. CDR3 in amino acids: CSASPDRVFRSGANVLTF. DNA for the CDR3: TGCAGTGCTAGCCCGGACAGAGTGTTTCGCTCTGGGGCCAACGTCCTGACTTTC.